These 24 T cell receptor beta chains share one sample of origin, sequenced in a study of cytomegalovirus exposure and HLA in healthy donors. PCR primers comprised 60 Vbeta and 13 Jbeta primers. Generated by immunoSEQ multiplex PCR, the TCRdb table keeps only in-frame clones and is missing some. There are 150,000 to 200,000 clones in the sample, with 6.5% held by the top ten. The sequenced sample was PBMCs. Receptors were obtained from a man aged 30 to 39 in good health and CMV-seronegative.

The rearrangement links TRBV4-3 to TRBJ2-1; 11 nucleotides line up with TRBD2. Germline V gene lookup returns CDR1 LGHNA and CDR2 YSLEER. This CDR3 spans 19 amino acids. V gave up 1 base and J gave up 5 bases; unmatched junction bases: 13. This chain's CDR3 is CASSQGFVLAGEPDNEQFF. As DNA, the CDR3 is TGCGCCAGCAGCCAAGGGTTCGTACTAGCGGGAGAACCAGACAATGAGCAGTTCTTC.

CDR3 protein: CASSLIAGSYNEQFF. The CDR3 nucleotides are TGTGCCAGCAGCTTAATAGCGGGCTCCTACAATGAGCAGTTCTTC. The chain has TRBV11-2 and TRBJ2-1; 7 bases match TRBD2. V lost 2 bases, J lost 0 bases, and 1 base stayed unmatched. The CDR3 loop spans 15 amino acids. CDR1 SGHAT and CDR2 FQNNGV come from the germline V gene.

CDR3 in amino acids: CASSQLAQSSYNEQFF. CDR3 DNA: TGTGCCAGCAGCCAACTAGCGCAAAGCTCCTACAATGAGCAGTTCTTC. This chain uses TRBV14 with TRBJ2-1, with D tentatively TRBD2 (6 bases). The CDR3 spans 16 residues. Germline CDR1 and CDR2: SGHDN and FVKESK. V lost 2 bases, J lost 0 bases, and 11 bases lay in between.

The chain employs TRBV5-1 and TRBJ1-3; D not certain. Looked up from germline, CDR1 is SGHRS and CDR2 is YFSETQ. The CDR3 runs 16 residues. The V gene lost 0 bases and the J gene lost 2 bases, with 12 bases spanning the gap. CDR3 amino acids: CASSLGAGLTGNTIYF. Written as DNA, the CDR3 is TGCGCCAGCAGCTTGGGTGCAGGCTTAACTGGAAACACCATATATTTT.

The chain carries TRBV5-6 and TRBJ2-1; TRBD2 is a possible D gene (6 bases). The CDR3 contains 16 residues. Trimming took off 0 bases at V and 9 bases at J, with 19 bases between the two ends. The germline V gene encodes CDR1 SGHDT and CDR2 YYEEEE. CDR3 residues: CASSLDLTGVIREQFF. The CDR3 region has the DNA TGTGCCAGCAGCTTGGATCTGACGGGGGTGATTCGTGAGCAGTTCTTC.

V gene TRBV5-4 combines with J gene TRBJ2-3, with unresolved D. CDR1 is SGHNT, CDR2 YYREEE, per germline (reference sequence). V lost 1 base to trimming and J lost 2 bases, with 8 bases between them. CDR3 length: 14 amino acids. The CDR3 here is CASSLTVSTDTQYF. The CDR3 DNA is TGTGCCAGCAGCTTGACGGTTTCCACAGATACGCAGTATTTT.

The chain links TRBV29-1 to TRBJ2-1, with D possibly TRBD2 on 6 matching bases. The length of the CDR3 is 16 residues. The germline gives CDR1 SQVTM, CDR2 ANQGSEA. Trimming stripped 1 base from V and 6 bases from J, with 19 bases between. CDR3 in amino acids: CSVEVTGTGGFNEQFF. CDR3 in DNA: TGCAGCGTTGAAGTAACCGGGACTGGCGGATTCAATGAGCAGTTCTTC.

This chain connects TRBV27 to TRBJ2-3; D perhaps matches TRBD2 (5 bases). Deletions cut 6 bases from V and 4 bases from J, with 11 bases between. The CDR3 consists of 13 residues. Germline V CDR1 and CDR2: MNHEY, SMNVEV (reference sequence). CDR3 residues: CASRLAGSDTQYF. The CDR3 DNA is TGTGCCAGCAGATTGGCGGGCTCAGATACGCAGTATTTT.

The V gene is TRBV16, the J gene TRBJ1-2; 7 bases line up with TRBD1. Losses at the gene ends were 5 bases for V and 10 bases for J; bases not matched to a gene: 4. CDR3 size: 11 residues. Looked up from germline, CDR1 is KGHSY and CDR2 is FQNENV. The CDR3 DNA reads TGTGCCAGCAGCTCTGGACAGGACTACACCTTC. Protein: CASSSGQDYTF. Using reference TRBV16 and TRBJ1-2 for the parts outside the CDR3, the full variable domain is GEEVAQTPKHLVRGEGQKAKLYCAPIKGHSYVFWYQQVLKNEFKFLISFQNENVFDETGMPKERFSAKCLPNSPCSLEIQATKLEDSAVYFCASSSGQDYTFGSGTRLTVV.

The chain has TRBV9 and TRBJ2-1; 7 nucleotides line up with TRBD2. The CDR3 extends over 14 amino acids. The V gene end was trimmed by 4 bases and the J gene end by 3 bases; junction bases not matched to a gene: 4. Per the germline V gene, CDR1 is SGDLS and CDR2 is YYNGEE. Here the CDR3 reads CASSPGTIYNEQFF. The CDR3 nucleotides are TGTGCCAGCAGCCCGGGGACTATCTACAATGAGCAGTTCTTC.

This chain uses TRBV6-6 with TRBJ2-2; no reliable D call. CDR1 MNHNY and CDR2 SVGAGI come from the germline V gene (reference sequence). V lost 7 bases, J lost 5 bases, and 11 bases lay in between. The CDR3 spans 13 residues. Here the CDR3 reads CASIPDGTGELFF. CDR3 nucleotide sequence: TGTGCCAGCATTCCCGACGGGACCGGGGAGCTGTTTTTT.

The V and J genes are TRBV5-4 and TRBJ1-1; weak D call: TRBD1 (6 bases). The CDR3 is made up of 13 amino acids. Germline loops: CDR1 SGHNT, CDR2 YYREEE (reference sequence). Trimming removed 2 bases from V and 5 bases from J, with 10 bases in between. In DNA, the CDR3 is TGTGCCAGCAGCTTCAGGGGAGTAACTGAAGCTTTCTTT. Translated: CASSFRGVTEAFF.

The J gene is TRBJ2-2, the V gene TRBV10-1, with TRBD1 identical over 7 bases. The CDR3 has 15 residues. The V segment lost 6 bases and the J segment 3 bases; nucleotides outside the gene matches: 7. The germline gives CDR1 WNHNN, CDR2 SYGVQD (reference sequence). CDR3 nucleotide sequence: TGCGCCAGCAGAGCCGGGACAGACGACACCGGGGAGCTGTTTTTT. It yields the protein CASRAGTDDTGELFF.

The chain joins TRBV7-9 to TRBJ1-4, with a possible D match to TRBD1 (5 bases). V lost 1 base, J lost 8 bases, and 11 bases lay in between. CDR3 length: 14 residues. Germline CDR1 and CDR2: SEHNR and FQNEAQ (reference sequence). As DNA, the CDR3 is TGTGCCAGCAGCTTAGTGGGGACTCAAGAAAAACTGTTTTTT. This translates into CASSLVGTQEKLFF.

The chain combines TRBV19 with TRBJ1-1; D ambiguous. Germline CDR1 LNHDA, CDR2 SQIVND (reference sequence). This CDR3 is built from 13 residues. Trimming cost V 3 bases and J 7 bases, with 12 bases left between them. In nucleotides, the CDR3 is TGTGCCAGTAGTATTCTAAACAGCTTTGAAGCTTTCTTT. This codes for CASSILNSFEAFF.

The CDR3 is CASSSPSPWAPYEQYF. The CDR3 DNA follows: TGTGCCAGCAGCTCCCCGTCACCCTGGGCCCCCTACGAGCAGTACTTC. This chain connects TRBV13 to TRBJ2-7, with no clear D. V shed 4 bases and J shed 2 bases, with 18 bases lying between them. This CDR3 has 16 amino acids. Germline values: CDR1 PRHDT, CDR2 FYEKMQ (reference sequence).

This rearrangement joins TRBV6-1 to TRBJ1-5, with D unclear. This CDR3 has 17 amino acids. The germline CDR1 and CDR2 sequences are MNHNS and SASEGT. The V and J ends lost 4 bases and 7 bases respectively, with 23 bases between them. The CDR3 loop reads CASSALLATYSEQPQHF. As DNA, the CDR3 is TGTGCCAGCAGTGCTCTGTTAGCGACATACTCGGAACAGCCCCAGCATTTT.

The genes are TRBV5-4 and TRBJ2-7; the match to TRBD2 covers 8 bases. Germline CDR1 reads SGHNT; CDR2 reads YYREEE (reference sequence). V was pared by 2 bases and J by 7 bases, with 5 bases of the junction left unmatched. The CDR3 has 13 amino acids. The CDR3 nucleotides are TGTGCCAGCAGCTTCGGGACTAGGGGAGAGCAGTACTTC. Residues: CASSFGTRGEQYF.

The chain has TRBV18 and TRBJ2-7, with D possibly matching TRBD1 (5 bases). V was cut by 4 bases and J by 5 bases, with 12 bases left in between. The CDR3 consists of 13 residues. Germline V gives CDR1 KGHSH, CDR2 LQKENI. CDR3: CASSQGSGNEQYF. The CDR3 nucleotides are TGTGCCAGCTCACAGGGGTCTGGGAACGAGCAGTACTTC. Together with reference TRBV18 and TRBJ2-7, the CDR3 gives the full variable domain: NAGVMQNPRHLVRRRGQEARLRCSPMKGHSHVYWYRQLPEEGLKFMVYLQKENIIDESGMPKERFSAEFPKEGPSILRIQQVVRGDSAAYFCASSQGSGNEQYFGPGTRLTVT.

The CDR3 bases are TGTGCCAGCTTTGGCAGAACCTACGAGCAGTACTTC. This encodes CASFGRTYEQYF. V gene TRBV27 combines with J gene TRBJ2-7; no firm D call. This CDR3 has 12 amino acids. The V and J ends lost 8 bases and 2 bases respectively, with 10 bases between them. Germline V gene lookup returns CDR1 MNHEY and CDR2 SMNVEV (reference sequence).

The chain links TRBV28 to TRBJ2-7; TRBD2 aligns across 8 bases. The CDR3 is 14 residues long. From germline, CDR1 is MDHEN and CDR2 SYDVKM. Trimming cost V 3 bases and J 11 bases; bases outside gene matches: 12. The DNA of the CDR3 is TGTGCCAGCAGTTTTAGTTGGGCGGGAGGCCAAGAGTACTTC. Translated, it gives CASSFSWAGGQEYF.

The CDR3 loop reads CASSSGSAGDTYEQYF. The CDR3 region has the DNA TGTGCCAGCAGTTCGGGGTCTGCGGGGGACACCTACGAGCAGTACTTC. The V gene is TRBV28, the J gene TRBJ2-7; possible D gene TRBD2, 7 bases. V was clipped by 4 bases and J by 2 bases, with 18 bases between them. Germline CDR1 reads MDHEN; CDR2 reads SYDVKM. The CDR3 loop spans 16 amino acids.

This sequence joins TRBV11-1 and TRBJ2-5; tentative D call: TRBD1 (6 bases). Trimming left V 8 bases short and J 1 base short, with 8 bases between. Germline-derived CDR1 and CDR2 are SGHAT and FQDESV (reference sequence). The CDR3 is made up of 12 amino acids. Here the CDR3 DNA reads TGTGCCAGCCTGGACAGCCAAGAGACCCAGTACTTC. It translates to CASLDSQETQYF.

The rearrangement links TRBV5-1 to TRBJ2-7; the D is unclear. Between the trimmed V and J ends, which lost 3 bases and 2 bases, there was a span of 3 bases. The CDR3 length is 11 residues. Germline V gene sequence: CDR1 SGHRS, CDR2 YFSETQ. CDR3 DNA sequence: TGCGCCAGCAGCTCTCCCTACGAGCAGTACTTC. It encodes CASSSPYEQYF.